This T cell receptor beta chain was profiled in a study of molecular identifiers for immune sequencing clone quantification. Input for naive CD8 libraries was 20,000 to 1,000,000 sorted cells; the RNA fraction used was 10%, 30% or 50%. Naive CD8 T cell sorting was performed on the CD8+CD4-CCR7+CD45RA+ phenotype. This clonotype has ten or more counts. Each CDR3 protein is one row after TCRdb ran MiXCR on the PCR reads. The sample consists of approximately 590,000 distinct CDR3 sequences, around 25% of them appearing once. The clonotype was recovered from a human donor in good health. Some libraries in this study had Jurkat cell RNA spiked in. The sequencing input was naive CD8+ T cells from blood, with Jurkat cell RNA spiked in. Described subset: FACS-sorted CD8+CD4-CCR7+CD45RA+ naive T cells.

CDR3 sequence (DNA): TGTGCCAGCAGAAACAGGGGCGGTGAGCAGTTCTTC. Amino acid sequence: CASRNRGGEQFF. This chain connects TRBV2 to TRBJ2-1; 7 nucleotides align to TRBD1. This CDR3 spans 12 amino acids. Trimming removed 6 bases from V and 9 bases from J; junction bases left unmatched: 5. CDR1 is SNHLY, CDR2 FYNNEI, per germline.